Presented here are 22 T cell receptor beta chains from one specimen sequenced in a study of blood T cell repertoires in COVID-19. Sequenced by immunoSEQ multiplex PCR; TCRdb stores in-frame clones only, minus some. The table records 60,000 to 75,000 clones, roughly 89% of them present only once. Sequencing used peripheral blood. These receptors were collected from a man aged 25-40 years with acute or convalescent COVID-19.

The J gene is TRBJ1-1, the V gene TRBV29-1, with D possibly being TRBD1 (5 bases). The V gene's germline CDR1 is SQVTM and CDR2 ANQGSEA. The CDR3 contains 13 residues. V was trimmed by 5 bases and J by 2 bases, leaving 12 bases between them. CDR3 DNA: TGCAGCGTTCACGACAGCCTTAACACTGAAGCTTTCTTT. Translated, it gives CSVHDSLNTEAFF.

The CDR3 nucleotides are TGCAGTGCTAGTTCCCGGGGAACTAATGAAAAACTGTTTTTT. This encodes CSASSRGTNEKLFF. The V gene is TRBV20-1, the J gene TRBJ1-4; D is unresolved. CDR1 is DFQATT, CDR2 SNEGSKA, per germline (reference sequence). The CDR3 covers 14 residues. Trimming shortened V by 3 bases and J by 1 base, and 9 bases separated the two germline ends.

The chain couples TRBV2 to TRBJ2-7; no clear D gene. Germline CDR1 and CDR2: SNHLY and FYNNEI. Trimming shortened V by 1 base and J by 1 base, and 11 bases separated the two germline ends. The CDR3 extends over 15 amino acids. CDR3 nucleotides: TGTGCCAGCAGTGAAGTTGAGGTTAGATCCTACGAGCAGTACTTC. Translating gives CASSEVEVRSYEQYF.

The CDR3, as DNA: TGTGCCAGCAGCCCTACTAGCGGGGGGAGGAATACGCAGTATTTT. Translation gives CASSPTSGGRNTQYF. The chain joins TRBV7-8 to TRBJ2-3; TRBD2 matches 12 bases. V gave up 5 bases and J gave up 7 bases; unmatched junction bases: 7. CDR1 and CDR2 from the germline V gene are SGHVS and FQNEAQ. The CDR3 is made up of 15 amino acids.

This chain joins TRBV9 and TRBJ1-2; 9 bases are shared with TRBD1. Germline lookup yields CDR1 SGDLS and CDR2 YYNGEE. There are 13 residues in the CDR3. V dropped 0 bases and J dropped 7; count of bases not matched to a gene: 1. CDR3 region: CASSVGDRAGYTF. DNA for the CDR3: TGTGCCAGCAGCGTAGGGGACAGGGCTGGCTACACCTTC.

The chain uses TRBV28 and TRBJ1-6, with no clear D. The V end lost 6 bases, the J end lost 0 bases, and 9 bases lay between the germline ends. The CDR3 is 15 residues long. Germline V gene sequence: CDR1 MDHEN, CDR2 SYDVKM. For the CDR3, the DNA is TGTGCCAGCAGCCCTTCGTACTCCTATAATTCACCCCTCCACTTT. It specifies CASSPSYSYNSPLHF.

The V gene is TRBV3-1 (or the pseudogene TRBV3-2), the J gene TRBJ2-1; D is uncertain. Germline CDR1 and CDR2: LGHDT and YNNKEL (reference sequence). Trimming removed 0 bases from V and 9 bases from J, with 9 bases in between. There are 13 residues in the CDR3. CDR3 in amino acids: CASSQETLAEQFF. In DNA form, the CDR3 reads TGTGCCAGCAGCCAAGAAACCTTAGCTGAGCAGTTCTTC.

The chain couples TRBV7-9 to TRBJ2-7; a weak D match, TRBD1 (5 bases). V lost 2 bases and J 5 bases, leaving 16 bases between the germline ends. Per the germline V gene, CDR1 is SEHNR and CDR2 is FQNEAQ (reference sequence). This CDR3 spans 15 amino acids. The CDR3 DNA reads TGTGCCAGCAGCTTAAGGTCTAACTCCAGGGACGAGCAGTACTTC. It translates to CASSLRSNSRDEQYF.

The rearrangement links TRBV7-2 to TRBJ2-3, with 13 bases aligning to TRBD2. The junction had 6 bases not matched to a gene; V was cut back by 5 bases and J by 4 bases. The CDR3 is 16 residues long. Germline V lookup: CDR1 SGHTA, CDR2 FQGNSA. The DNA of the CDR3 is TGTGCCAGCAGCGCCCGACTAGCGGGGGGAGCAGATACGCAGTATTTT. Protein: CASSARLAGGADTQYF.

The CDR3 reads CASSQAGGRGNTIYF. The CDR3 DNA reads TGTGCCAGCAGCCAAGCGGGGGGGCGCGGAAACACCATATATTTT. The chain employs TRBV3-1 (or the pseudogene TRBV3-2) and TRBJ1-3; TRBD1 is a possible D gene (6 bases). Germline lookup yields CDR1 LGHDT and CDR2 YNNKEL (reference sequence). With 1 base removed from V and 4 bases from J, the gap between germline ends came to 11 bases. The CDR3 extends over 15 amino acids.

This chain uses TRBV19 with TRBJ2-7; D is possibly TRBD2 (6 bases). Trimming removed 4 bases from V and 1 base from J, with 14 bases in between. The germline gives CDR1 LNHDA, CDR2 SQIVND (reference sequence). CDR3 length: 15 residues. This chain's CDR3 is CASSTPGRGSYEQYF. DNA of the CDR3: TGTGCCAGTAGTACCCCGGGACGGGGGTCCTACGAGCAGTACTTC.

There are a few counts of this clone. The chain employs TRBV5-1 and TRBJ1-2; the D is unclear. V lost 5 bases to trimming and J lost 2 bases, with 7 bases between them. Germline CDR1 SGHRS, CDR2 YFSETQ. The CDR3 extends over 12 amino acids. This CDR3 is CASRRENYGYTF. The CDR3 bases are TGCGCCAGCAGACGGGAAAACTATGGCTACACCTTC. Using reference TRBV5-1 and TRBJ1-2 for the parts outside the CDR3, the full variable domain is KAGVTQTPRYLIKTRGQQVTLSCSPISGHRSVSWYQQTPGQGLQFLFEYFSETQRNKGNFPGRFSGRQFSNSRSEMNVSTLELGDSALYLCASRRENYGYTFGSGTRLTVV.

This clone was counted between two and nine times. CDR3 DNA: TGTGCCAGCAGTCCGCGTGGGGGGTACACCATATATTTT. Its translation: CASSPRGGYTIYF. The chain has TRBV28 and TRBJ1-3; a possible D gene is TRBD1 (5 bases). V lost 5 bases to trimming and J lost 8 bases, with 13 bases between them. The CDR3 loop spans 13 amino acids. Per the germline V gene, CDR1 is MDHEN and CDR2 is SYDVKM.

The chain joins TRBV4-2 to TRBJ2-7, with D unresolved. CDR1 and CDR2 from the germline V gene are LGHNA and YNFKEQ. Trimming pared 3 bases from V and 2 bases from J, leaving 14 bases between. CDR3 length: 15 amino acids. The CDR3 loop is CASSQAALTTYEQYF. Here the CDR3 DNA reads TGTGCCAGCAGCCAGGCGGCACTAACAACCTACGAGCAGTACTTC.

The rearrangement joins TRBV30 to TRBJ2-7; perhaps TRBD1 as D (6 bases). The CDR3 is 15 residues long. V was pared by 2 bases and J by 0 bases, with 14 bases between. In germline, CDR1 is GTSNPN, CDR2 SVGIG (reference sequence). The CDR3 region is CAWSPWTVVSYEQYF. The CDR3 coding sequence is TGTGCCTGGAGTCCATGGACAGTAGTCTCCTACGAGCAGTACTTC.

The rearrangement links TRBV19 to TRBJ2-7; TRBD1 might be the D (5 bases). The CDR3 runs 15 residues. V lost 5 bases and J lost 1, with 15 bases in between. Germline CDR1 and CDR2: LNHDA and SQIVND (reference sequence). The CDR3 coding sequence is TGTGCCAGTAGTGCCAGGGCGACTCCTTCCTACGAGCAGTACGTC. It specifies CASSARATPSYEQYV.

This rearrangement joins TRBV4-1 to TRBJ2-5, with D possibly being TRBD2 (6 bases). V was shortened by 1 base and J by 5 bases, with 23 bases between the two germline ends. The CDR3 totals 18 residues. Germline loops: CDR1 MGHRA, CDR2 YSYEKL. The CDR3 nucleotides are TGCGCCAGCAGCCAAGTCCGGCCGGGGCAGGGCGGAGGGGAGACCCAGTACTTC. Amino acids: CASSQVRPGQGGGETQYF.

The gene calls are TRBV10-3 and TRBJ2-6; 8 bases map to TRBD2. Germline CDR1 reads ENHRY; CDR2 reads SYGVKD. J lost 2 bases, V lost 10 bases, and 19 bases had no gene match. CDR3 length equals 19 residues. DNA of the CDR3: TGTGCCACGGGAGAGGGGCGGGGGGCCCAGGGCCCTGGGGCCAACGTCCTGACTTTC. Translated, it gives CATGEGRGAQGPGANVLTF.

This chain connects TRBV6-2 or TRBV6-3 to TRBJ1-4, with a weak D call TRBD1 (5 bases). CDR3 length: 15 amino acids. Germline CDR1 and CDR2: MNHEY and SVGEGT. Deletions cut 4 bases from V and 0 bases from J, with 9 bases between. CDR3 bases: TGTGCCAGCAGTTCCGCGGGGGCAACTAATGAAAAACTGTTTTTT. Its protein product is CASSSAGATNEKLFF.

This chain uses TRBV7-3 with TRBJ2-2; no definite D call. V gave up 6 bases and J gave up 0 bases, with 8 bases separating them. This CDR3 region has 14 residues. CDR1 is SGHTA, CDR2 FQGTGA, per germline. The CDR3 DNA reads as TGTGCCAGCAGTCGACTCCCGAACACCGGGGAGCTGTTTTTT. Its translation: CASSRLPNTGELFF.

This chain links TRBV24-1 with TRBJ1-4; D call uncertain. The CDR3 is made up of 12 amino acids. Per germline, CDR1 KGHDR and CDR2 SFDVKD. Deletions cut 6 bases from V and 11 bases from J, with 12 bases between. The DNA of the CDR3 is TGTGCCACCAGTACGATGGGGAGCAAACTGTTTTTT. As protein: CATSTMGSKLFF.

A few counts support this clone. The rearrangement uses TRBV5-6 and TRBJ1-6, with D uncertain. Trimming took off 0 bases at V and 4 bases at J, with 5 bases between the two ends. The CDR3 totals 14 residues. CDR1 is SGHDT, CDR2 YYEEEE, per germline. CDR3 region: CASSLGRYNSPLHF. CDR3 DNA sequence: TGTGCCAGCAGCTTGGGGCGGTATAATTCACCCCTCCACTTT.